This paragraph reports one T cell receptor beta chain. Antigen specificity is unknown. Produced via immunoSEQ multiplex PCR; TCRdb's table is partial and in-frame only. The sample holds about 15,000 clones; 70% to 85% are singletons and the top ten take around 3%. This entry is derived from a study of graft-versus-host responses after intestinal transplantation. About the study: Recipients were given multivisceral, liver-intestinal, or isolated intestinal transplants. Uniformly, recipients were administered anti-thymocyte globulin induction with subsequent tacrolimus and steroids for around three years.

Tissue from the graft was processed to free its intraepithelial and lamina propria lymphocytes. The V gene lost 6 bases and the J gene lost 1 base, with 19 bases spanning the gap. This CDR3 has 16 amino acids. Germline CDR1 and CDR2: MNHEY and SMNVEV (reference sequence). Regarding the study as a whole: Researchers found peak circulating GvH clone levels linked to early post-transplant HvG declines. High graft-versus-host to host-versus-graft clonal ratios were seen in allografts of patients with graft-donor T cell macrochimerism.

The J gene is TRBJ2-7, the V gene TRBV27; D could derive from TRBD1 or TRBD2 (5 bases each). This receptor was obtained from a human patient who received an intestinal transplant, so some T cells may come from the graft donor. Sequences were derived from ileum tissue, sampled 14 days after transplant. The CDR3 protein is CASSSLQGPLSYEQYF. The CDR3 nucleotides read TGTGCCAGCAGCTCCCTGCAGGGACCACTTTCCTACGAGCAGTACTTC.